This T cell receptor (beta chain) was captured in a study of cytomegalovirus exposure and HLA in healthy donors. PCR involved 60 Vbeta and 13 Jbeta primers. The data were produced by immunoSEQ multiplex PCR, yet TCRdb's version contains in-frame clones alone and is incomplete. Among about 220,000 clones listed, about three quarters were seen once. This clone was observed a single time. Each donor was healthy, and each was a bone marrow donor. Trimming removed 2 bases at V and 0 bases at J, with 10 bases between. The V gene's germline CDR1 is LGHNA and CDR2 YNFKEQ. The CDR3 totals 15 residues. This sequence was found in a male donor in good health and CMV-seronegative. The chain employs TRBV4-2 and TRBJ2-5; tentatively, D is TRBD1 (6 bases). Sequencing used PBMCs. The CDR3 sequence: CASSQRQANQETQYF. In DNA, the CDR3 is TGTGCCAGCAGCCAACGACAGGCAAACCAAGAGACCCAGTACTTC.